This TCR beta chain was documented in a study of blood T cell repertoires in COVID-19 (dated by TCRdb to the early 2020s). Turning to the overall study: Samples covering the acute and convalescent phases of COVID-19 were provided by collaborators in the United States, Italy and Spain. The material from the prospective study consisted of cDNA or gDNA derived from T cells, B-cell-depleted T cells, or PBMCs. Deeply sampled blood TCRbeta repertoires from subjects exposed to, actively infected with, or recovered from COVID-19 were included in the dataset. A freely available public database, intended as a resource for researchers studying the immune response to SARS-CoV-2, is where the repertoires were released. The samples were drawn from two sources: the first 160 participants of the ongoing ImmuneRACE study, and 1,254 subjects contributed by 6 global collaborators. Nearly every sample came with metadata listing a de-identified subject ID, COVID-19 status, age in years and sex. HLA class I and class II types, where available, came from metadata supplied by the sample provider rather than from assay-based typing.

Collaborating institutions collected whole blood in K2EDTA tubes following their own protocols. For TCRbeta analysis, collaborators shipped samples in one of three forms: frozen whole blood, isolated PBMCs, or DNA extracted from either of those sample types. From the cysteine through the phenylalanine, the CDR3 covers 14 amino acids. Of the read, only the CDR3 DNA is kept; its 42 bases are in frame from base 1. Trimmed from V: 0 bases; trimmed from J: 10 bases; junction bases lacking a gene match: 8. The CDR1 and CDR2 encoded by the germline V gene (reference sequence) are GTSNPN and SVGIG. TCRbeta CDR3 regions were amplified from genomic DNA by means of the immunoSEQ Assay, a bias-controlled multiplex PCR. The original methods were these. Nucleated cell counts per sample were estimated from amplification of reference gene primers within the assay. To quantify the absolute abundance of each unique TCRbeta CDR3 rearrangement, sequence reads were collapsed and filtered. For each sample, productive Simpson clonality was calculated by taking the square root of Simpson's diversity index across productive rearrangements. Here the immuneACCESS table is served through TCRdb, limited to in-frame sequences with V and J called. Missing clones are a known gap in these copies; in checked studies unresolved V genes cover under half, and the rest lacks a known reason. V and J calls and clone size are given by that table; D and trimming were obtained from the DNA. Present in this sample are around 190,000 clones, roughly three quarters of which were seen just once. The biggest ten clones account for more than 6.5% of the sample.

Summary of the overall study and its limitations: The quantity of clinical and demographic metadata differed by source and by participant and was supplied without curation.

Only one count was recorded for this clone. Its antigen is currently not known. Base qualities are not at hand, and no much larger clone is one base apart. The sequencing sample was made of peripheral blood. This clonotype was obtained from a woman aged 45-59 years with active or convalescent COVID-19. The chain couples TRBV30 to TRBJ2-1; 8 central bases correspond to TRBD1. The CDR3 reads as follows: CAWSVSRGRREQFF. The bases are TGTGCCTGGAGTGTATCCAGGGGGCGGCGGGAGCAGTTCTTC.